The 19 T cell receptor beta chains below come from one sample, sequenced in a study of OX40 agonist ivuxolimab in advanced cancers. TCRdb's copy holds only in-frame clones and misses some; the assay was immunoSEQ multiplex PCR. The sample contains nearly 60,000 clones, around 90% of which appear only once. Sequenced material: CD4+ or CD8+ T cells sorted from blood, taken in a trial of the OX40 agonist ivuxolimab. All receptors come from an adult with an advanced solid tumor such as melanoma, head and neck, liver or kidney cancer.

J is TRBJ2-5 and V is TRBV7-2, with 8 bases identical to TRBD1. Germline-derived CDR1 and CDR2 are SGHTA and FQGNSA. J lost 1 base, V lost 5 bases, and 6 bases had no gene match. The CDR3 spans 15 residues. Here the CDR3 reads CASSPRTGGQETQYF. Written as DNA, the CDR3 is TGTGCCAGCAGCCCACGAACAGGGGGCCAAGAGACCCAGTACTTC.

The V and J genes are TRBV6-5 and TRBJ2-5; D uncertain. Matching the DNA end better, TRBJ2-7 makes the J call doubtful. Germline lookup yields CDR1 MNHEY and CDR2 SVGAGI. This CDR3 has 13 amino acids. CDR3 in amino acids: CASSYSDGYEQYF. CDR3 coding DNA: TGTGCCAGCAGTTACTCTGATGGGTACGAGCAGTACTTC.

The rearrangement uses TRBV5-1 and TRBJ1-2; D possibly corresponds to TRBD1 (6 bases). Trimming shortened V by 3 bases and J by 5 bases, and 11 bases separated the two germline ends. The germline V gene encodes CDR1 SGHRS and CDR2 YFSETQ. The CDR3 sequence is 13 residues long. CDR3 region: CASSSGQLYGYTF. CDR3 coding DNA: TGCGCCAGCAGCTCCGGACAGCTTTATGGCTACACCTTC.

The rearrangement uses TRBV5-1 and TRBJ1-1; D gene ambiguous. V gave up 4 bases and J gave up 1 base, with 11 bases separating them. Looked up from germline, CDR1 is SGHRS and CDR2 is YFSETQ. The CDR3 is 14 amino acids. The chain's CDR3 is CASSPAPSNTEAFF. DNA for the CDR3: TGCGCCAGCAGCCCCGCCCCTTCGAACACTGAAGCTTTCTTT.

This chain connects TRBV30 to TRBJ1-1; D is undetermined. Trimming shortened V by 7 bases and J by 4 bases, and 10 bases separated the two germline ends. CDR1 and CDR2 (germline): GTSNPN, SVGIG (reference sequence). This CDR3 comprises 11 residues. In nucleotides, the CDR3 is TGTGCCTCGGCTTCGTTCACTGAAGCTTTCTTT. This encodes CASASFTEAFF.

This clone is a singleton in its sample. V is TRBV19 and J is TRBJ1-5; a possible D gene is TRBD1 (5 bases). From germline, CDR1 is LNHDA and CDR2 SQIVND (reference sequence). The CDR3 runs to 17 residues. V lost 7 bases, J lost 7 bases, and 26 bases lay in between. The CDR3 DNA sequence: TGTGCCAGTACTAACACCGGGGGATACAGGTCCGGCCAGCCCCAGCATTTT. Its protein is CASTNTGGYRSGQPQHF.

This chain uses TRBV6-1 with TRBJ2-3; 7 bases map to TRBD1. Per germline, CDR1 MNHNS and CDR2 SASEGT. The CDR3 extends over 13 amino acids. V lost 6 bases, J lost 1 base, and 1 base stayed unmatched. The CDR3 loop is CASRGTGTDTQYF. The CDR3, as DNA: TGTGCCAGCAGGGGGACAGGCACAGATACGCAGTATTTT.

This chain links TRBV6-4 with TRBJ1-1; no clear D gene. CDR3 length: 13 residues. From germline, CDR1 is MRHNA and CDR2 SNTAGT. The V gene lost 5 bases and the J gene lost 7 bases, with 14 bases spanning the gap. In DNA form, the CDR3 reads TGTGCCAGCAGTCCAGAATTGGGCAGTGAAGCTTTCTTT. Residues: CASSPELGSEAFF.

This clone appeared once. This chain uses TRBV30 with TRBJ2-3, with D possibly being TRBD2 (6 bases). Germline V gene sequence: CDR1 GTSNPN, CDR2 SVGIG (reference sequence). The CDR3 is made up of 15 amino acids. The V end lost 5 bases, the J end lost 1 base, and 16 bases lay between the germline ends. Written as DNA, the CDR3 is TGTGCCTGGGCTCGAGCGGGTTCGGGCACAGATACGCAGTATTTT. This codes for CAWARAGSGTDTQYF.

The chain has TRBV28 and TRBJ1-2; D unclear. The ends were cut back, 3 bases at V and 2 bases at J, with 4 bases in the middle. In germline, CDR1 is MDHEN, CDR2 SYDVKM. The CDR3 sequence is 12 residues long. The CDR3 protein is CASSLVNYGYTF. CDR3 nucleotides: TGTGCCAGCAGTTTGGTAAACTATGGCTACACCTTC.

This clone was seen only once. The J gene is TRBJ1-2, the V gene TRBV19, with D unclear. The germline CDR1 and CDR2 sequences are LNHDA and SQIVND (reference sequence). The CDR3 totals 14 residues. The germline V and J ends were trimmed by 3 bases and 4 bases, with 12 bases remaining between them. CDR3 sequence reads: CASSIGRDAYGYTF. CDR3 DNA sequence: TGTGCCAGTAGTATCGGGAGGGATGCCTATGGCTACACCTTC.

The chain is built from TRBV5-1 and TRBJ1-2; 9 nucleotides agree with TRBD1. V gave up 4 bases and J gave up 6 bases; unmatched junction bases: 7. From germline, CDR1 is SGHRS and CDR2 YFSETQ. The CDR3 totals 14 residues. The DNA for the CDR3 is TGCGCCAGCAGCGAAATCCGACAGGGGGATGGCTACACCTTC. It encodes CASSEIRQGDGYTF.

The chain joins TRBV27 to TRBJ1-1, with D possibly being TRBD1 (6 bases). The CDR3 totals 15 residues. The ends were cut back, 6 bases at V and 1 base at J, with 15 bases in the middle. CDR1 MNHEY and CDR2 SMNVEV come from the germline V gene (reference sequence). In DNA, the CDR3 is TGTGCCAGCAGAAGTCCAGGGGATAAGAACACTGAAGCTTTCTTT. Its translation is CASRSPGDKNTEAFF.

The gene calls are TRBV5-1 and TRBJ2-7; 9 bases match TRBD1. Trimming removed 4 bases from V and 0 bases from J; junction bases left unmatched: 8. The CDR3 is 16 amino acids. Germline V CDR1 and CDR2: SGHRS, YFSETQ. CDR3 in amino acids: CASSALGTGSSYEQYF. In DNA, the CDR3 is TGCGCCAGCAGCGCCCTAGGGACAGGGAGCTCCTACGAGCAGTACTTC.

This clone has only one observation. The V call is TRBV30, the J call TRBJ1-2; the D gene is possibly TRBD1 (5 bases). This CDR3 is 13 amino acids long. From germline, CDR1 is GTSNPN and CDR2 SVGIG (reference sequence). V was trimmed by 1 base and J by 7 bases, leaving 13 bases between them. The CDR3 DNA is TGTGCCTGGAGTGCCATATCGACAGTTGGCTACACCTTC. This codes for CAWSAISTVGYTF. Drawing the rest from reference TRBV30 and TRBJ1-2, the complete variable domain is SQTIHQWPATLVQPVGSPLSLECTVEGTSNPNLYWYRQAAGRGLQLLFYSVGIGQISSEVPQNLSASRPQDRQFILSSKKLLLSDSGFYLCAWSAISTVGYTFGSGTRLTVV.

The J gene is TRBJ2-2, the V gene TRBV2; 7 bases map to TRBD2. The CDR3 has 13 amino acids. Germline trimming cut 8 bases from V and 5 bases from J; bases unmatched to any gene: 5. The germline CDR1 and CDR2 sequences are SNHLY and FYNNEI. CDR3 protein: CASGLAVTGELFF. For the CDR3, the DNA is TGTGCCAGCGGTCTAGCGGTGACCGGGGAGCTGTTTTTT.

The V and J genes are TRBV10-3 and TRBJ2-3; 9 bases match TRBD2. Germline trimming cut 1 base from V and 3 bases from J; bases unmatched to any gene: 2. CDR1 is ENHRY, CDR2 SYGVKD, per germline. This CDR3 contains 15 residues. Here the CDR3 reads CAISEWREGTDTQYF. DNA of the CDR3: TGTGCCATCAGTGAGTGGCGGGAGGGGACAGATACGCAGTATTTT.

This chain links TRBV6-5 with TRBJ1-5; no firm D call. With 0 bases removed from V and 5 bases from J, the gap between germline ends came to 8 bases. Germline values: CDR1 MNHEY, CDR2 SVGAGI. The CDR3 runs to 14 residues. The CDR3 sequence is CASSYSFGDQPQHF. As DNA, the CDR3 is TGTGCCAGCAGTTACTCCTTTGGGGATCAGCCCCAGCATTTT.

This CDR3 reads CASSKGTGAETQYF. The CDR3 DNA follows: TGTGCCAGCTCAAAAGGGACAGGGGCAGAGACCCAGTACTTC. J is TRBJ2-5 and V is TRBV18; 10 positions match TRBD1. V lost 5 bases and J lost 4; bases outside the gene matches: 4. Germline CDR1 and CDR2: KGHSH and LQKENI. The CDR3 sequence is 14 residues long.